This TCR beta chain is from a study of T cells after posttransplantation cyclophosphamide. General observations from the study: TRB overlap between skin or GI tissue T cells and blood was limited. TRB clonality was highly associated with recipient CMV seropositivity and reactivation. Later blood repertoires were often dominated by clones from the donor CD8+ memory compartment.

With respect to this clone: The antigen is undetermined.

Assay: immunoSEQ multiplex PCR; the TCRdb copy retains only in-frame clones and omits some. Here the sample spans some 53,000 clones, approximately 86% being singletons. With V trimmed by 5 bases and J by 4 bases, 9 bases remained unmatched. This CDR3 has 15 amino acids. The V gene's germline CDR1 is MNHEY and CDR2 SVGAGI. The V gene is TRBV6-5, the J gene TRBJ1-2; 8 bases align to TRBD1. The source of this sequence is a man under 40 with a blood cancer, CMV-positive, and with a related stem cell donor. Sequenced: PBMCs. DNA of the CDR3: TGTGCCAGCAGTCAGGGGGGGACAGGACTCTATGGCTACACCTTC. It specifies CASSQGGTGLYGYTF.